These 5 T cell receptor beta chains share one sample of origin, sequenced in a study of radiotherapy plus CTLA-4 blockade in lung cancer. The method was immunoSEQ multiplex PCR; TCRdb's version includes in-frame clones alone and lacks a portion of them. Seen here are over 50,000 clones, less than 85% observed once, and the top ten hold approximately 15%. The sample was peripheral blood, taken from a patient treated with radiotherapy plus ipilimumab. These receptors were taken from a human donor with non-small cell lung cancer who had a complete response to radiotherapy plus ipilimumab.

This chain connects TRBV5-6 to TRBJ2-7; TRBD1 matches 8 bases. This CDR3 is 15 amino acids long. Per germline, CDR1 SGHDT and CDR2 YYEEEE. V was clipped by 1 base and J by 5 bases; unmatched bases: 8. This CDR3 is CASSLYRDRIDEQYF. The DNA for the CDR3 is TGTGCCAGCAGCTTGTACCGGGACAGGATCGACGAGCAGTACTTC.

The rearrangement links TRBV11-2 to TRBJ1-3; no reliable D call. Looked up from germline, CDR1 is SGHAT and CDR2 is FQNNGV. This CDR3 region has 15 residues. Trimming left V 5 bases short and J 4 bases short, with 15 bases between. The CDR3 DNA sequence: TGTGCCAGCAGCCCTATTGTCCGGTCCGGAAACACCATATATTTT. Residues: CASSPIVRSGNTIYF.

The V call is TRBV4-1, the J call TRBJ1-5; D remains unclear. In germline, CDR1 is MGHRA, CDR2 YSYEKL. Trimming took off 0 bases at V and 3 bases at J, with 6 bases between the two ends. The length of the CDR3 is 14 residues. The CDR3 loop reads CASSQDWPNQPQHF. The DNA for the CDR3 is TGCGCCAGCAGCCAAGACTGGCCCAATCAGCCCCAGCATTTT.

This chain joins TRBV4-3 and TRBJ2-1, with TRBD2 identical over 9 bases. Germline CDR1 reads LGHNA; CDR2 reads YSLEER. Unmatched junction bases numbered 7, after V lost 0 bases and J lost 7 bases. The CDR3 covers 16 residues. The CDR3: CASSQDMAGGLNEQFF. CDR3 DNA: TGCGCCAGCAGCCAAGATATGGCGGGAGGGTTGAATGAGCAGTTCTTC.

DNA for the CDR3: TGTGCCAGCAGCGTCTCCGGGACAATGAACACTGAAGCTTTCTTT. Encoded protein: CASSVSGTMNTEAFF. The V call is TRBV9, the J call TRBJ1-1; possible D gene TRBD1, 6 bases. CDR1 and CDR2 (germline): SGDLS, YYNGEE. With 2 bases removed from V and 0 bases from J, the gap between germline ends came to 11 bases. The CDR3 extends over 15 amino acids.